Listed below are T cell receptor beta chains from one sample, sequenced in a study of control samples from healthy donors and cancer patients. Sequencing used immunoSEQ multiplex PCR; TCRdb keeps in-frame clones, though not all of them. The sample contains some 70,000 clones, around four fifths of which appear only once. Sequencing was performed on PBMCs. The receptors were sampled from a woman aged 45-65 years with lung cancer. Both conserved end residues are part of each CDR3. Each record gives: D gene, J gene, V gene, clone size, CDR3 DNA, CDR3 protein. A D gene is named only where the DNA matches it firmly. The size of a clone is reported for some rows only, either as once, few or many, or as a class for expanded clones.

TRBD1 TRBJ1-2 TRBV9 once TGTGCCAGCAGCGTAGACAGGGGTCACGGCTACACCTTC CASSVDRGHGYTF
. TRBJ2-3 TRBV7-7 . TGTGCCAGCAGCTTAGGGGCCACAGATACGCAGTATTTT CASSLGATDTQYF
. TRBJ1-2 TRBV4-3 . TGCGCCAGCAGCCAAGCCGCAGGCGCCTATGGCTACACCTTC CASSQAAGAYGYTF
. TRBJ1-1 TRBV18 . TGTGCCAGCTCACCGGCAGGGTTGGCTGAAGCTTTCTTT CASSPAGLAEAFF
. TRBJ1-1 TRBV6-2/TRBV6-3 . TGTGCCAGCAGTTACTCCGGGGTCGGGAACACTGAAGCTTTCTTT CASSYSGVGNTEAFF
TRBD1 TRBJ1-5 TRBV19 . TGTGCCAGTAGTATGGGACAGGACTATATGGGCAATCAGCCCCAGCATTTT CASSMGQDYMGNQPQHF
. TRBJ1-4 TRBV21-1 . TGTGCCAGCGACCAAGGGAAAGGGGCCTCTAATGAAAAACTGTTTTTT CASDQGKGASNEKLFF
. TRBJ2-1 TRBV20-1 . TGCAGTGCTAGTGAAGACTTCTACAATGAGCAGTTCTTC CSASEDFYNEQFF
TRBD1 TRBJ2-1 TRBV6-5 few TGTGCCAGCAGTCTCCTTTGGACAGGGGACAATGAGCAGTTCTTC CASSLLWTGDNEQFF
. TRBJ2-3 TRBV7-6 . TGTGCCAGCAGCTTAGCGCTAAGAGATACGCAGTATTTT CASSLALRDTQYF
TRBD1 TRBJ1-1 TRBV19 once TGTGCCAGTACCGTATCGGACAGGGTATCGAACACTGAAGCTTTCTTT CASTVSDRVSNTEAFF
. TRBJ2-6 TRBV7-3 . TGTGCCAGCAGCTCCTATTCCGGGGCAAACTCTGGGGCCAACGTCCTGACTTTC CASSSYSGANSGANVLTF
. TRBJ2-3 TRBV18 . TGTGCCAGCTCACAAGGTAGCACAGATACGCAGTATTTT CASSQGSTDTQYF
. TRBJ1-1 TRBV28 . TGTGCCAGCAGACCAGACGGGCCGGGGTGGTCTGAAGCTTTCTTT CASRPDGPGWSEAFF
TRBD1 TRBJ2-3 TRBV7-9 . TGTGCCAGCAGCTTAACCTCCGGGACAGGGGGGACAGATACGCAGTATTTT CASSLTSGTGGTDTQYF
. TRBJ2-7 TRBV27 . TGTGCCAGCAGCCCCCTTGTGGGGGAGCAGTACTTC CASSPLVGEQYF
. TRBJ2-7 TRBV5-1 . TGCGCCAGCAGCCCTCGACAGTTATCCTACGAGCAGTACTTC CASSPRQLSYEQYF
TRBD1 TRBJ2-1 TRBV12-5 . TGTGCTAGTGGTTTAGGGGGACAGAACAATGAGCAGTTCTTC CASGLGGQNNEQFF
. TRBJ2-2 TRBV7-9 many TGTGCCGCGAAGCGAACTTCGAACACCGGGGAGCTGTTTTTT CAAKRTSNTGELFF
. TRBJ2-7 TRBV30 . TGTGCCTGGAGCTTTACAGGGCGGGCAAGACACTACGAGCAGTACTTC CAWSFTGRARHYEQYF
. TRBJ1-1 TRBV19 . TGTGCCAGTACCATCAAACTCAACACTGAAGCTTTCTTT CASTIKLNTEAFF
. TRBJ2-3 TRBV5-1 . TGCGCCAGCAGCTGGGACACAGATACGCAGTATTTT CASSWDTDTQYF
TRBD2 TRBJ2-1 TRBV28 . TGTGCCAGCAGTCCCCCAGCGGGGCATTCCTACAATGAGCAGTTCTTC CASSPPAGHSYNEQFF
. TRBJ2-2 TRBV5-4 . TGTGCCAGCAGACGAAAGACCGGGACAAATTACACCGGGGAGCTGTTTTTT CASRRKTGTNYTGELFF
. TRBJ1-1 TRBV28 . TGTGCCAGCATTACCACTCAGAGTTTGTACACTGAAGCTTTCTTT CASITTQSLYTEAFF
. TRBJ1-4 TRBV9 . TGTGCCAGCAGCGTAACAGTCGTCAGTGAAAAACTGTTTTTT CASSVTVVSEKLFF
. TRBJ1-5 TRBV19 . TGTGCCAGCGCCAGGGTGTTGAGCAATCAGCCCCAGCATTTT CASARVLSNQPQHF
TRBD2 TRBJ2-3 TRBV5-6 . TGTGCCAGCAGCTTTGCTAGCGGGGGGGTCGCAGATACGCAGTATTTT CASSFASGGVADTQYF
TRBD1 TRBJ1-5 TRBV27 few TGTGCCAGCAGTTGGACAGGGGGCCAAGGACAGCCCCAGCATTTT CASSWTGGQGQPQHF
. TRBJ1-2 TRBV18 once TGTGCCAGCTCACCCACTACAGGGAATATCGATGGCTACACCTTC CASSPTTGNIDGYTF
. TRBJ1-1 TRBV30 . TGTGCCTGGAGCCGAAGGGGGGTGACTAACACTGAAGCTTTCTTT CAWSRRGVTNTEAFF
TRBD1 TRBJ1-1 TRBV5-1 once TGCGCCAGCAGCGGCGACAGGGTAGGGCGCCTGAACACTGAAGCTTTCTTT CASSGDRVGRLNTEAFF
TRBD2 TRBJ2-7 TRBV11-2 once TGTGCCAGCAGCCCGTACGGGGGGCGGGGGGGCCGGTACGAGCAGTACTTC CASSPYGGRGGRYEQYF
. TRBJ2-5 TRBV7-2 . TGTGCCAGCAGCGCAATCGGCCCGCCGGTAAAAGAGACCCAGTACTTC CASSAIGPPVKETQYF
. TRBJ2-1 TRBV6-2/TRBV6-3 . TGTGCCAGCAGTCCCAGGGGATTTGATGAGCAGTTCTTC CASSPRGFDEQFF
. TRBJ2-7 TRBV5-5 . TGTGCCAGCAGCTTGGATGGTGGAGGATCCTACGAGCAGTACTTC CASSLDGGGSYEQYF
TRBD1 TRBJ2-3 TRBV28 . TGTGCCAGCAGCCTCGCGGGACAGGGGGCAGATACGCAGTATTTT CASSLAGQGADTQYF
TRBD2 TRBJ2-5 TRBV28 . TGTGCCAGCGGTTCCGGGAGGAAAGAGACCCAGTACTTC CASGSGRKETQYF
. TRBJ2-5 TRBV19 . TGTGCCAGTAGTATATCCGGACGGAACTTTGGGGAGACCCAGTACTTC CASSISGRNFGETQYF
. TRBJ1-2 TRBV9 once TGTGCCAGCAGCGTAGGATTTGGTCCTAACTATGGCTACACCTTC CASSVGFGPNYGYTF